The clone carrying this T cell receptor beta chain was observed a few times. This sample was taken from a study of blood T cells in healthy people across ages. Germline V gene data show CDR1 as SGHAT and CDR2 as FQNNGV. The germline V and J ends were trimmed by 1 base and 0 bases, with 10 bases remaining between them. This CDR3 contains 17 residues. A sample-barcoded 5' primer and a J-beta primer mix were used in a second PCR of roughly 6 to 12 cycles. TCRdb re-called the 5' RACE reads with MiXCR, one entry per CDR3 protein. The sample yields 1.8 million or so distinct CDR3 sequences, roughly two fifths seen once.

Input material: blood. V gene TRBV11-2 combines with J gene TRBJ2-6; D unclear. The origin of this receptor is a human donor in good health. The CDR3 loop is CASSLGASSSGANVLTF. Written as DNA, the CDR3 is TGTGCCAGCAGCTTAGGGGCCAGTAGCTCTGGGGCCAACGTCCTGACTTTC.